The 27 T cell receptor beta chains below were found in one sample sequenced in a study of T-cell memory formation after mild COVID-19. One entry per CDR3 protein, called by TCRdb with MiXCR from the 5' RACE reads. Of fewer than 95,000 distinct CDR3 sequences listed, around an eighth were seen once; the top ten hold 25% to 35%. Source material: PBMCs or a T cell subset sorted from them (not recorded which). The source is an adult woman who had mild COVID-19 (a few samples of this study predate the infection). Cell type and time point are not known.

This clonotype has a count of ten or more. The J gene is TRBJ2-7, the V gene TRBV19; 7 nucleotides line up with TRBD1. Germline CDR1 is LNHDA and CDR2 is SQIVND (reference sequence). Losses at the gene ends were 6 bases for V and 2 bases for J; bases not matched to a gene: 7. The CDR3 is made up of 14 amino acids. CDR3 loop: CASSQGQATYEQYF. The CDR3 DNA reads TGTGCCAGTAGCCAAGGACAGGCAACCTACGAGCAGTACTTC.

This clonotype was seen a handful of times. J is TRBJ1-1 and V is TRBV12-3 or TRBV12-4; D may be TRBD1 (5 bases). CDR3 length: 13 amino acids. V lost 6 bases and J lost 2, with 10 bases in between. For the CDR3, the DNA is TGTGCCAGCAGCTGGGGGGTTAACACTGAAGCTTTCTTT. It yields the protein CASSWGVNTEAFF.

This sequence joins TRBV7-9 and TRBJ2-6; D ambiguous. The V gene's germline CDR1 is SEHNR and CDR2 FQNEAQ (reference sequence). V gave up 9 bases and J gave up 2 bases, with 17 bases separating them. The CDR3 covers 16 residues. In nucleotides, the CDR3 is TGTGCCAGGGACGACAAGAGTGTTCCTGGGGCCAACGTCCTGACTTTC. This codes for CARDDKSVPGANVLTF.

The rearrangement links TRBV30 to TRBJ1-2; possible D gene TRBD1, 5 bases. The CDR3 runs 15 residues. Germline CDR1 and CDR2: GTSNPN and SVGIG (reference sequence). Trimming stripped 8 bases from V and 3 bases from J, with 22 bases between. CDR3 amino acids: CAGYPLTGPDYGYTF. CDR3 coding DNA: TGTGCCGGATACCCTCTTACAGGTCCCGACTATGGCTACACCTTC.

This clonotype was observed a handful of times. The chain combines TRBV7-9 with TRBJ1-3; no reliable D call. The CDR3 extends over 16 amino acids. The V end lost 1 base, the J end lost 0 bases, and 10 bases lay between the germline ends. Germline V gives CDR1 SEHNR, CDR2 FQNEAQ (reference sequence). The CDR3 reads CASSLVRVTSGNTIYF. The CDR3 coding sequence is TGTGCCAGCAGCTTAGTTCGGGTTACCTCTGGAAACACCATATATTTT. Full variable domain (remainder filled in from reference TRBV7-9 and TRBJ1-3): DTGVSQNPRHKITKRGQNVTFRCDPISEHNRLYWYRQTLGQGPEFLTYFQNEAQLEKSRLLSDRFSAERPKGSFSTLEIQRTEQGDSAMYLCASSLVRVTSGNTIYFGEGSWLTVV.

This rearrangement joins TRBV9 to TRBJ2-1; 7 bases map to TRBD2. Trimming took 0 bases from V and 10 from J; bases not matched to a gene: 10. This CDR3 region has 15 residues. Germline V gene sequence: CDR1 SGDLS, CDR2 YYNGEE. The CDR3 loop is CASSVEGDYNFEQFF. CDR3 DNA: TGTGCCAGCAGCGTAGAAGGGGACTACAATTTCGAGCAGTTCTTC.

A few counts support this clonotype. The V call is TRBV4-1, the J call TRBJ1-4, with D hard to call. This CDR3 contains 12 residues. CDR1 and CDR2 (germline): MGHRA, YSYEKL. V lost 1 base to trimming and J lost 11 bases, with 8 bases between them. The CDR3 sequence: CASSQAGKKLFF. In DNA form, the CDR3 reads TGCGCCAGCAGCCAAGCTGGGAAGAAACTGTTTTTT.

This clonotype was observed a few times. The genes are TRBV29-1 and TRBJ1-2; D gene ambiguous. The CDR3 runs to 14 residues. The germline V and J ends were trimmed by 4 bases and 1 base, with 13 bases remaining between them. Germline values: CDR1 SQVTM, CDR2 ANQGSEA. The CDR3: CSVGVDYNNYGYTF. The CDR3 DNA is TGCAGCGTTGGGGTGGATTACAATAACTATGGCTACACCTTC. Looking up the rest from reference TRBV29-1 and TRBJ1-2 gives the full variable domain: SAVISQKPSRDICQRGTSLTIQCQVDSQVTMMFWYRQQPGQSLTLIATANQGSEATYESGFVIDKFPISRPNLTFSTLTVSNMSPEDSSIYLCSVGVDYNNYGYTFGSGTRLTVV.

The chain employs TRBV9 and TRBJ2-5, with D perhaps TRBD1 or TRBD2 (5 bases each). This CDR3 comprises 16 residues. Trimming cost V 7 bases and J 1 base, with 20 bases left between them. CDR1 and CDR2 from the germline V gene are SGDLS and YYNGEE. The CDR3 is CASSRGVFRTQETQYF. CDR3 DNA: TGTGCCAGCTCGAGAGGGGTTTTTCGGACCCAAGAGACCCAGTACTTC.

This clonotype came up a few times. This chain joins TRBV6-2 or TRBV6-3 and TRBJ2-1; a possible D gene is TRBD2 (5 bases). V was clipped by 5 bases and J by 11 bases, with 10 bases between them. The CDR3 contains 11 residues. Germline assignment: CDR1 MNHEY and CDR2 SVGEGT. DNA of the CDR3: TGTGCCAGCAGTGGAGGTTTGAAGCAGTTCTTC. It specifies CASSGGLKQFF.

The rearrangement links TRBV19 to TRBJ1-5; D call uncertain. With 9 bases removed from V and 5 bases from J, the gap between germline ends came to 17 bases. This CDR3 has 14 residues. Germline CDR1 is LNHDA and CDR2 is SQIVND (reference sequence). This CDR3 is CASQPRIPHQPQHF. In DNA form, the CDR3 reads TGTGCCAGCCAACCGCGAATCCCACATCAGCCCCAGCATTTT.

The chain carries TRBV4-1 and TRBJ2-5; 8 bases agree with TRBD1. V lost 0 bases, J lost 5 bases, and 5 bases stayed unmatched. The CDR3 has 15 residues. Germline lookup yields CDR1 MGHRA and CDR2 YSYEKL. The CDR3 coding sequence is TGCGCCAGCAGCCAAGACCAGGGGGCTGGGGAGACCCAGTACTTC. Its translation is CASSQDQGAGETQYF.

This clonotype was observed a handful of times. The rearrangement joins TRBV7-2 to TRBJ2-7; TRBD2 matches 7 bases. The CDR3 has 16 residues. The germline CDR1 and CDR2 sequences are SGHTA and FQGNSA. V was pared by 5 bases and J by 2 bases, with 12 bases of the junction left unmatched. CDR3: CASSRSRAGAPYEQYF. The CDR3 DNA follows: TGTGCCAGCAGCCGCTCTAGGGCGGGAGCCCCCTACGAGCAGTACTTC.

The V call is TRBV20-1, the J call TRBJ1-4, with D tentatively TRBD1 (5 bases). The germline V and J ends were trimmed by 3 bases and 0 bases, with 17 bases remaining between them. The germline V gene encodes CDR1 DFQATT and CDR2 SNEGSKA (reference sequence). CDR3 size: 17 residues. The CDR3 coding sequence is TGCAGTGCTAGCCAGAGGGACCGAACCGCAACTAATGAAAAACTGTTTTTT. This encodes CSASQRDRTATNEKLFF.

This clonotype was seen more than once but under ten times. This rearrangement joins TRBV20-1 to TRBJ2-3, with D unresolved. The CDR3 contains 14 residues. V shed 6 bases and J shed 2 bases, with 15 bases lying between them. CDR1 DFQATT and CDR2 SNEGSKA come from the germline V gene (reference sequence). CDR3 bases: TGCAGTGCCCCATGGCCTACCGACACAGATACGCAGTATTTT. Protein: CSAPWPTDTDTQYF.

The V call is TRBV6-5, the J call TRBJ2-7, with 7 bases that match TRBD2. Germline trimming cut 0 bases from V and 0 bases from J; bases unmatched to any gene: 8. This CDR3 is 17 amino acids long. CDR1 and CDR2 from the germline V gene are MNHEY and SVGAGI. The CDR3 DNA reads as TGTGCCAGCAGTTACTCGAGGTTGCGGGAGAGCTCCTACGAGCAGTACTTC. It yields the protein CASSYSRLRESSYEQYF.

This chain connects TRBV25-1 to TRBJ1-5; no definite D call. V lost 4 bases and J lost 0, with 10 bases in between. This CDR3 region has 15 residues. From germline, CDR1 is MGHDK and CDR2 SYGVNS. The CDR3 coding sequence is TGTGCCAGCAGTGCCCTTAGTTATAGCAATCAGCCCCAGCATTTT. Translation: CASSALSYSNQPQHF.

This clonotype has a handful of counts. The chain combines TRBV29-1 with TRBJ2-1; 13 positions match TRBD2. V dropped 7 bases and J dropped 4; count of bases not matched to a gene: 7. Germline CDR1 reads SQVTM; CDR2 reads ANQGSEA. There are 15 residues in the CDR3. Here the CDR3 DNA reads TGCAGCGCCAGACTAGCGGGAGGCCAATACAATGAGCAGTTCTTC. This translates into CSARLAGGQYNEQFF.

The rearrangement links TRBV27 to TRBJ2-1; TRBD2 might be the D (6 bases). The CDR3 extends over 16 amino acids. The V end lost 4 bases, the J end lost 8 bases, and 21 bases lay between the germline ends. Germline V lookup: CDR1 MNHEY, CDR2 SMNVEV (reference sequence). The CDR3 loop is CASSWASDIQGDEQFF. In DNA form, the CDR3 reads TGTGCCAGCAGTTGGGCTAGCGATATACAAGGCGATGAGCAGTTCTTC.

This clonotype was detected a few times. This rearrangement joins TRBV7-8 to TRBJ2-7; possibly TRBD1 or TRBD2 for D (5 bases each). The CDR3 contains 15 residues. The germline V gene has CDR1 SGHVS and CDR2 FQNEAQ. The V end was cut by 5 bases, the J end by 6 bases, with 20 bases between. CDR3 bases: TGTGCCAGCAGCAGAGGGTGGGACGAGCTTTCCGAGCAGTACTTC. Its translation: CASSRGWDELSEQYF.

This clonotype occurred a few times. This chain joins TRBV29-1 and TRBJ2-1, with 12 bases matching TRBD2. The CDR3 totals 16 residues. Germline V gene data show CDR1 as SQVTM and CDR2 as ANQGSEA. V lost 0 bases to trimming and J lost 9 bases; unmatched junction nucleotides: 9. CDR3 residues: CSVEDSSGRADLEQFF. DNA for the CDR3: TGCAGCGTTGAAGACTCTAGCGGGAGGGCCGACCTTGAGCAGTTCTTC.

This clonotype was recorded a few times. DNA of the CDR3: TGCGCCAGCAGCTGGGCCCAAGGGACGATCACAAGCGAGCAGTACTTC. This gives the protein CASSWAQGTITSEQYF. This chain connects TRBV5-1 to TRBJ2-7; D tentatively reads TRBD1 or TRBD2 (5 bases each). Per the germline V gene, CDR1 is SGHRS and CDR2 is YFSETQ. The CDR3 totals 16 residues. Trimming took 3 bases from V and 6 from J, leaving 22 bases between them.

This chain connects TRBV27 to TRBJ2-7; TRBD1 aligns across 10 bases. With 6 bases clipped from V and 5 bases from J, the junction kept 7 bases outside the gene matches. The CDR3 loop spans 14 amino acids. CDR1 is MNHEY and CDR2 is SMNVEV in the germline V gene (reference sequence). The CDR3, as DNA: TGTGCCAGCAGCGACGGACAGGGGGGTGACGAGCAGTACTTC. Encoded protein: CASSDGQGGDEQYF.

The genes are TRBV7-9 and TRBJ1-1, with 9 nucleotides matching TRBD1. The germline CDR1 and CDR2 sequences are SEHNR and FQNEAQ (reference sequence). This CDR3 is built from 14 residues. V was pared by 5 bases and J by 5 bases, with 6 bases of the junction left unmatched. CDR3 residues: CASSPRTGETEAFF. CDR3 nucleotides: TGTGCCAGCAGCCCCCGGACAGGGGAGACTGAAGCTTTCTTT.

This clonotype appeared many times. This chain connects TRBV12-3 or TRBV12-4 to TRBJ2-3, with D hard to call. Trimming pared 3 bases from V and 3 bases from J, leaving 7 bases between. CDR3 size: 13 residues. In DNA, the CDR3 is TGTGCCAGCAGTTTTTCCAGGACAGATACGCAGTATTTT. Translating gives CASSFSRTDTQYF.

The chain links TRBV14 to TRBJ2-7; TRBD2 is a possible D gene (6 bases). V dropped 4 bases and J dropped 2 bases, with 18 bases sitting between them. CDR3 length: 16 amino acids. In germline, CDR1 is SGHDN, CDR2 FVKESK. The CDR3 bases are TGTGCCAGCAGCCGCCCGGGACTGGAGAGGGCCTACGAGCAGTACTTC. Encoded protein: CASSRPGLERAYEQYF.

This clonotype was detected a few times. The CDR3 loop reads CAIRRDAEETQYF. For the CDR3, the DNA is TGTGCCATCAGAAGGGACGCCGAAGAGACCCAGTACTTC. The V and J genes are TRBV10-3 and TRBJ2-5; D could derive from TRBD1 or TRBD2 (5 bases each). V lost 6 bases and J 3 bases, leaving 11 bases between the germline ends. This CDR3 comprises 13 residues. The germline V gene encodes CDR1 ENHRY and CDR2 SYGVKD.